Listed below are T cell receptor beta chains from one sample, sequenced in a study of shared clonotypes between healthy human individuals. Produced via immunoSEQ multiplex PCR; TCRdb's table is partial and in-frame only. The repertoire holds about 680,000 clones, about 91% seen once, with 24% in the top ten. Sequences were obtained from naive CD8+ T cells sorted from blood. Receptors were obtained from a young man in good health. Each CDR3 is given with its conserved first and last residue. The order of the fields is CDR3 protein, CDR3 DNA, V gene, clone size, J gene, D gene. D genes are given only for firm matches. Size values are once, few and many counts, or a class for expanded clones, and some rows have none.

CDR3aa: CASTGLRHNYNEQFF
CDR3nt: TGTGCCAGCACCGGCTTAAGACACAACTACAATGAGCAGTTCTTC
v_gene: TRBV2
abundance: NA
j_gene: TRBJ2-1
d_gene: NA

CDR3aa: CASSTGLSYEQYF
CDR3nt: TGTGCCAGCAGTACGGGACTGAGCTACGAGCAGTACTTC
v_gene: TRBV27
abundance: NA
j_gene: TRBJ2-7
d_gene: NA

CDR3aa: CASSHGQGGYTF
CDR3nt: TGTGCCAGCAGCCACGGACAGGGTGGCTACACCTTC
v_gene: TRBV28
abundance: NA
j_gene: TRBJ1-2
d_gene: TRBD1

CDR3aa: CASSRDNQETQYF
CDR3nt: TGTGCCAGCAGTAGGGACAACCAAGAGACCCAGTACTTC
v_gene: TRBV6-6
abundance: NA
j_gene: TRBJ2-5
d_gene: NA

CDR3aa: CASSLVGGFTEAFF
CDR3nt: TGTGCCAGCAGCTTGGTCGGGGGTTTCACTGAAGCTTTCTTT
v_gene: TRBV5-5
abundance: NA
j_gene: TRBJ1-1
d_gene: NA

CDR3aa: CVRSPSPRGQIDVAFF
CDR3nt: TGTGTCAGAAGCCCGTCCCCCAGGGGGCAGATAGATGTAGCTTTCTTT
v_gene: TRBV7-5
abundance: NA
j_gene: TRBJ1-1
d_gene: NA

CDR3aa: CASSLVWGANEKLFF
CDR3nt: TGTGCCAGCAGCTTAGTTTGGGGAGCGAATGAAAAACTGTTTTTT
v_gene: TRBV7-6
abundance: NA
j_gene: TRBJ1-4
d_gene: NA

CDR3aa: CASTLGAGGFGGYTF
CDR3nt: TGTGCCAGCACCCTTGGGGCAGGGGGCTTTGGAGGCTACACCTTC
v_gene: TRBV6-5
abundance: few
j_gene: TRBJ1-2
d_gene: TRBD1

CDR3aa: CASSGQHDQETQYF
CDR3nt: TGTGCCAGCAGTGGACAGCACGACCAAGAGACCCAGTACTTC
v_gene: TRBV27
abundance: NA
j_gene: TRBJ2-5
d_gene: NA

CDR3aa: CASSNAHRGLAKNIQYF
CDR3nt: TGTGCCAGCAGCAACGCCCATAGGGGGCTAGCCAAAAACATTCAGTACTTC
v_gene: TRBV21-1
abundance: NA
j_gene: TRBJ2-4
d_gene: NA

CDR3aa: CASSRGAEQYF
CDR3nt: TGCGCCAGCAGCCGGGGGGCCGAGCAGTACTTC
v_gene: TRBV4-3
abundance: NA
j_gene: TRBJ2-7
d_gene: NA

CDR3aa: CASSAGYEGVIAYEQYF
CDR3nt: TGTGCCAGCAGCGCAGGGTATGAGGGGGTGATCGCCTACGAGCAGTACTTC
v_gene: TRBV7-2
abundance: NA
j_gene: TRBJ2-7
d_gene: NA

CDR3aa: CASSLEFAGDPEQYF
CDR3nt: TGTGCCAGCAGCTTAGAATTTGCGGGAGACCCCGAGCAGTACTTC
v_gene: TRBV11-2
abundance: NA
j_gene: TRBJ2-7
d_gene: TRBD2

CDR3aa: CASSSSRGPTGNTIYF
CDR3nt: TGTGCCAGCAGCTCCAGCAGGGGACCCACTGGAAACACCATATATTTT
v_gene: TRBV7-9
abundance: NA
j_gene: TRBJ1-3
d_gene: NA

CDR3aa: CASSKGQGGYEQYF
CDR3nt: TGTGCCAGCAGCAAGGGACAGGGGGGCTACGAGCAGTACTTC
v_gene: TRBV5-8
abundance: NA
j_gene: TRBJ2-7
d_gene: TRBD1

CDR3aa: CASSLWISTAGETQYF
CDR3nt: TGTGCCAGCAGTTTATGGATCTCGACAGCCGGAGAGACCCAGTACTTC
v_gene: TRBV28
abundance: NA
j_gene: TRBJ2-5
d_gene: NA

CDR3aa: CASSNRMGRSF
CDR3nt: TGTGCCAGCAGTAACCGCATGGGCAGATCCTTC
v_gene: TRBV2
abundance: NA
j_gene: TRBJ2-7
d_gene: NA

CDR3aa: CAWSSGAGPSGANVLTF
CDR3nt: TGTGCCTGGAGTTCTGGGGCGGGCCCCTCTGGGGCCAACGTCCTGACTTTC
v_gene: TRBV30
abundance: NA
j_gene: TRBJ2-6
d_gene: NA

CDR3aa: CASSQTGSRGARELFF
CDR3nt: TGTGCCAGCAGTCAAACAGGGTCACGAGGAGCTCGGGAGCTGTTTTTT
v_gene: TRBV7-9
abundance: NA
j_gene: TRBJ2-2
d_gene: NA

CDR3aa: CASSLYQGESEQYF
CDR3nt: TGTGCCAGCAGTTTATATCAGGGGGAAAGCGAGCAGTACTTC
v_gene: TRBV27
abundance: NA
j_gene: TRBJ2-7
d_gene: TRBD1

CDR3aa: CSASSEAFF
CDR3nt: TGCAGTGCTAGCTCTGAAGCTTTCTTT
v_gene: TRBV20-1
abundance: NA
j_gene: TRBJ1-1
d_gene: NA

CDR3aa: CASMGESGEQYF
CDR3nt: TGTGCCAGTATGGGAGAATCGGGGGAGCAGTACTTC
v_gene: TRBV19
abundance: NA
j_gene: TRBJ2-7
d_gene: NA

CDR3aa: CASSSQGPNTGELFF
CDR3nt: TGTGCCAGCAGCTCTCAGGGGCCGAACACCGGGGAGCTGTTTTTT
v_gene: TRBV11-1
abundance: NA
j_gene: TRBJ2-2
d_gene: NA

CDR3aa: CASELLWTRGTDTQYF
CDR3nt: TGTGCCAGCGAACTACTCTGGACACGAGGAACAGATACGCAGTATTTT
v_gene: TRBV2
abundance: NA
j_gene: TRBJ2-3
d_gene: NA

CDR3aa: CAWSVSVDEQFF
CDR3nt: TGTGCCTGGAGCGTCAGCGTTGATGAGCAGTTCTTC
v_gene: TRBV30
abundance: NA
j_gene: TRBJ2-1
d_gene: NA

CDR3aa: CASSQDLVSSFDEQYF
CDR3nt: TGTGCCAGCAGCCAAGATCTAGTTTCATCTTTTGACGAGCAGTACTTC
v_gene: TRBV14
abundance: NA
j_gene: TRBJ2-7
d_gene: NA

CDR3aa: CASSEGAGTGGSYEQYF
CDR3nt: TGCGCCAGCAGTGAAGGTGCCGGGACAGGGGGCTCCTACGAGCAGTACTTC
v_gene: TRBV10-1
abundance: NA
j_gene: TRBJ2-7
d_gene: TRBD1

CDR3aa: CASSGRTGNTGELFF
CDR3nt: TGTGCCAGCAGCGGCCGCACAGGGAACACCGGGGAGCTGTTTTTT
v_gene: TRBV9
abundance: few
j_gene: TRBJ2-2
d_gene: NA

CDR3aa: CASSQDPVDNEQFF
CDR3nt: TGCGCCAGCAGCCAAGATCCAGTAGACAATGAGCAGTTCTTC
v_gene: TRBV4-3
abundance: NA
j_gene: TRBJ2-1
d_gene: NA

CDR3aa: CASRVIGSNEQFF
CDR3nt: TGTGCCAGCAGGGTAATCGGTAGCAATGAGCAGTTCTTC
v_gene: TRBV7-9
abundance: few
j_gene: TRBJ2-1
d_gene: NA

CDR3aa: CASIGDFPDTQYF
CDR3nt: TGTGCCAGCATTGGGGACTTCCCAGATACGCAGTATTTT
v_gene: TRBV2
abundance: NA
j_gene: TRBJ2-3
d_gene: NA

CDR3aa: CASSPLSVPDTQYF
CDR3nt: NA
v_gene: TRBV9
abundance: NA
j_gene: TRBJ2-3
d_gene: NA

CDR3aa: CASSYSKGLGELFF
CDR3nt: TGTGCCAGCAGTTACTCGAAGGGGCTCGGGGAGCTGTTTTTT
v_gene: TRBV6-5
abundance: NA
j_gene: TRBJ2-2
d_gene: NA

CDR3aa: CSVAWREGYEQYF
CDR3nt: TGCAGCGTTGCCTGGCGGGAGGGTTACGAGCAGTACTTC
v_gene: TRBV29-1
abundance: NA
j_gene: TRBJ2-7
d_gene: TRBD2

CDR3aa: CAISPSGGGSGPSTDTQYF
CDR3nt: TGTGCCATCAGCCCTAGTGGGGGGGGTAGCGGGCCTAGCACAGATACGCAGTATTTT
v_gene: TRBV10-3
abundance: NA
j_gene: TRBJ2-3
d_gene: TRBD2

CDR3aa: CASGLGMGMETQYF
CDR3nt: TGTGCTAGTGGTTTGGGGATGGGGATGGAGACCCAGTACTTC
v_gene: TRBV12-5
abundance: NA
j_gene: TRBJ2-5
d_gene: NA

CDR3aa: CASSLDPSGRLKETQYF
CDR3nt: TGTGCCAGCAGCTTAGATCCTAGCGGGAGATTGAAGGAGACCCAGTACTTC
v_gene: TRBV7-6
abundance: NA
j_gene: TRBJ2-5
d_gene: TRBD2

CDR3aa: CASMPLAGMNNEQFF
CDR3nt: TGCGCCAGCATGCCACTAGCGGGAATGAACAATGAGCAGTTCTTC
v_gene: TRBV10-2
abundance: NA
j_gene: TRBJ2-1
d_gene: TRBD2

CDR3aa: CASSVSGIRHEQFF
CDR3nt: TGTGCCAGCAGCGTTAGCGGGATAAGGCATGAGCAGTTCTTC
v_gene: TRBV9
abundance: NA
j_gene: TRBJ2-1
d_gene: TRBD2

CDR3aa: CSVRIDGANVLTF
CDR3nt: TGCAGCGTTCGAATTGACGGGGCCAACGTCCTGACTTTC
v_gene: TRBV29-1
abundance: NA
j_gene: TRBJ2-6
d_gene: NA

CDR3aa: CASSLSRGVEAFF
CDR3nt: TGTGCCAGCAGCTTATCTAGGGGTGTCGAAGCTTTCTTT
v_gene: TRBV7-6
abundance: NA
j_gene: TRBJ1-1
d_gene: NA

CDR3aa: CASKPTGSQPQHF
CDR3nt: TGTGCCAGCAAACCGACGGGCAGTCAGCCCCAGCATTTT
v_gene: TRBV27
abundance: NA
j_gene: TRBJ1-5
d_gene: NA

CDR3aa: CASSGKDLGLTAVPYEQYF
CDR3nt: TGTGCCAGTAGTGGGAAGGATCTAGGGTTGACGGCGGTACCCTACGAGCAGTACTTC
v_gene: TRBV19
abundance: NA
j_gene: TRBJ2-7
d_gene: NA

CDR3aa: CASRSMTGAASETQYF
CDR3nt: TGTGCCAGCAGATCGATGACAGGGGCTGCATCAGAGACCCAGTACTTC
v_gene: TRBV5-5
abundance: NA
j_gene: TRBJ2-5
d_gene: TRBD1

CDR3aa: CASSFGLLHTGELFF
CDR3nt: TGTGCCAGCAGCTTTGGACTTCTTCACACCGGGGAGCTGTTTTTT
v_gene: TRBV7-3
abundance: NA
j_gene: TRBJ2-2
d_gene: NA

CDR3aa: CASSGLGTDGNYGYTF
CDR3nt: TGTGCCAGCAGTGGCCTAGGGACAGATGGGAACTATGGCTACACCTTC
v_gene: TRBV6-6
abundance: few
j_gene: TRBJ1-2
d_gene: TRBD1

CDR3aa: CASSLGRQGISSYEQYF
CDR3nt: TGTGCCAGCAGCTTAGGTCGACAGGGAATCTCCTCCTACGAGCAGTACTTC
v_gene: TRBV13
abundance: NA
j_gene: TRBJ2-7
d_gene: TRBD1

CDR3aa: CASSFSGRANEQFF
CDR3nt: TGTGCCAGCAGTTTCTCCGGGAGGGCCAACGAGCAGTTCTTC
v_gene: TRBV28
abundance: NA
j_gene: TRBJ2-1
d_gene: TRBD2